The 12 T cell receptor beta chains in this list originate from one sample, sequenced in a study of OX40 agonist ivuxolimab in advanced cancers. The repertoire was sequenced with immunoSEQ multiplex PCR; TCRdb's copy has only in-frame clones and lacks some. This sample has approximately 69,000 clones; about 79% occur once, and the top ten carry over 0.95%. The material sequenced was CD4+ or CD8+ T cells sorted from blood, taken in a trial of the OX40 agonist ivuxolimab. Receptors were obtained from an adult with an advanced solid tumor such as melanoma, head and neck, liver or kidney cancer.

This rearrangement joins TRBV19 to TRBJ1-3, with D uncertain. Germline CDR1 LNHDA, CDR2 SQIVND (reference sequence). The CDR3 runs to 14 residues. With 5 bases removed from V and 0 bases from J, the gap between germline ends came to 8 bases. The CDR3 region is CASSGVISGNTIYF. The CDR3 coding sequence is TGTGCCAGTAGTGGGGTGATCTCTGGAAACACCATATATTTT.

V usage is TRBV2 and J usage is TRBJ2-3; D gene ambiguous. The germline gives CDR1 SNHLY, CDR2 FYNNEI. The CDR3 is made up of 13 amino acids. Trimming took off 1 base at V and 4 bases at J, with 6 bases between the two ends. The CDR3 is CASSEGTADTQYF. Written as DNA, the CDR3 is TGTGCCAGCAGTGAAGGGACCGCAGATACGCAGTATTTT.

The chain recombines TRBV5-1 with TRBJ1-2; possibly TRBD1 for D (5 bases). Germline CDR1 is SGHRS and CDR2 is YFSETQ. Trimming left V 4 bases short and J 7 bases short, with 14 bases between. The CDR3 extends over 13 amino acids. This CDR3 is CASSDGSRGGYTF. The DNA for the CDR3 is TGCGCCAGCAGCGATGGGTCGAGGGGTGGCTACACCTTC.

The V and J genes are TRBV5-1 and TRBJ2-1, with 7 nucleotides matching TRBD1. CDR1 is SGHRS and CDR2 is YFSETQ in the germline V gene. CDR3 length equals 15 residues. V lost 7 bases and J lost 0; bases outside the gene matches: 7. CDR3 bases: TGCGCCAGCGAAAGGACAGGAAGCTCCTACAATGAGCAGTTCTTC. Its translation: CASERTGSSYNEQFF.

The J gene is TRBJ2-2, the V gene TRBV21-1; the D call of TRBD1 is as the table states it, not checked on the DNA. TRBV21-1 is marked as a pseudogene. The length of the CDR3 is 15 residues. The CDR3 DNA is TGTGCCATCCCCCCCGGAACAGACGGAACCGGGGAGCTGTTTTTT. Translating gives CAIPPGTDGTGELFF.

The chain uses TRBV11-2 and TRBJ1-1; TRBD1 matches 9 bases. The CDR3 length is 15 residues. The J segment lost 2 bases and the V segment lost 5 bases, leaving 6 bases of the junction unmatched. Germline CDR1 and CDR2: SGHAT and FQNNGV. CDR3 region: CASSLQTGGNTEAFF. The CDR3 DNA sequence: TGTGCCAGCAGCCTACAGACAGGGGGAAACACTGAAGCTTTCTTT.

This chain uses TRBV5-4 with TRBJ2-1; D possibly corresponds to TRBD1 (6 bases). The CDR3 extends over 13 amino acids. Germline V gene lookup returns CDR1 SGHNT and CDR2 YYREEE (reference sequence). The V end was cut by 2 bases, the J end by 3 bases, with 6 bases between. The CDR3 DNA sequence: TGTGCCAGCAGCTTACAGGGCTACAATGAGCAGTTCTTC. Its translation: CASSLQGYNEQFF. Combining the CDR3 with reference TRBV5-4 and TRBJ2-1 gives the whole variable domain ETGVTQSPTHLIKTRGQQVTLRCSSQSGHNTVSWYQQALGQGPQFIFQYYREEENGRGNFPPRFSGLQFPNYSSELNVNALELDDSALYLCASSLQGYNEQFFGPGTRLTVL.

This CDR3 is CASSPNDNTEAFF. CDR3 coding DNA: TGTGCCAGCTCACCAAACGATAACACTGAAGCTTTCTTT. This chain connects TRBV18 to TRBJ1-1; D is unresolved. Trimming shortened V by 2 bases and J by 2 bases, and 6 bases separated the two germline ends. Germline loops: CDR1 KGHSH, CDR2 LQKENI. The CDR3 extends over 13 amino acids.

The chain couples TRBV7-2 to TRBJ2-7; D is unresolved. Trimming stripped 3 bases from V and 3 bases from J, with 12 bases between. The germline V gene encodes CDR1 SGHTA and CDR2 FQGNSA. This CDR3 region has 14 residues. The chain's CDR3 is CASSFAKPNYEQYF. CDR3 in DNA: TGTGCCAGCAGCTTTGCTAAGCCCAACTACGAGCAGTACTTC.

The chain links TRBV12-5 to TRBJ1-2; no firm D call. The CDR3 runs to 13 residues. V gave up 0 bases and J gave up 8 bases, with 10 bases separating them. The germline CDR1 and CDR2 sequences are LGHNT and FRNRAP. The DNA for the CDR3 is TGTGCTAGTGGTTTGGTTGACTACACCGGCTACACCTTC. Its translation: CASGLVDYTGYTF. The full variable domain, completed using reference TRBV12-5 and TRBJ1-2, is DARVTQTPRHKVTEMGQEVTMRCQPILGHNTVFWYRQTMMQGLELLAYFRNRAPLDDSGMPKDRFSAEMPDATLATLKIQPSEPRDSAVYFCASGLVDYTGYTFGSGTRLTVV.

The CDR3 bases are TGTGCCAGCAGCTTGTCAGCCCACGACCTCCACTTT. Its translation is CASSLSAHDLHF. The chain is built from TRBV5-5 and TRBJ1-6; D call uncertain. The CDR3 loop spans 12 amino acids. V lost 1 base and J lost 15, with 11 bases in between. The germline gives CDR1 SGHKS, CDR2 YYEKEE (reference sequence).

This clone was observed once. This sequence joins TRBV6-5 and TRBJ2-3; either TRBD1 or TRBD2 may fit D (5 bases each). Germline V gene lookup returns CDR1 MNHEY and CDR2 SVGAGI. CDR3 length: 14 amino acids. V was shortened by 8 bases and J by 0 bases, with 12 bases between the two germline ends. The CDR3 loop is CASSMGDSTDTQYF. CDR3 nucleotides: TGTGCCAGCTCTATGGGGGATAGCACAGATACGCAGTATTTT.